This T cell receptor beta chain was identified during a study of PD-1 blockade in classical Hodgkin lymphoma. Study-wide points: According to reports, newly diagnosed patients had lower baseline TCR diversity than healthy donors, and relapsed/refractory patients had lower baseline TCR diversity still. Possibly reflecting disease activity or prior therapy, repertoire differences have causes that remain undefined. Complete responders entered with baseline diversity on par with newly diagnosed patients, the results showed.

Time point meaning: cycle 4 day 1 (C4D1), after five to seven weeks of nivolumab. No patient escaped relapse after autologous stem cell transplantation, and brentuximab vedotin exposure varied. Magnetic depletion of unwanted cells isolated CD4+ T cells from thawed PBMCs. Method: immunoSEQ multiplex PCR; TCRdb's copy keeps in-frame clones and lacks some. The data hold tens of thousands of clones, with around 68% observed a single time. Turning to this clone: Its specificity is unknown.

In germline, CDR1 is SEHNR, CDR2 FQNEAQ (reference sequence). The CDR3 extends over 14 amino acids. The ends were cut back, 5 bases at V and 9 bases at J, with 19 bases in the middle. This clonotype originated in a human donor with classical Hodgkin lymphoma. The specimen comprised CD4+ T cells from blood, sampled before the fourth cycle of nivolumab. The rearrangement uses TRBV7-9 and TRBJ1-1, with D hard to call. The CDR3 DNA reads TGTGCCAGCAGCCAAGTCGGGCTGAACCTGAAAGCTTTCTTT. This encodes CASSQVGLNLKAFF.